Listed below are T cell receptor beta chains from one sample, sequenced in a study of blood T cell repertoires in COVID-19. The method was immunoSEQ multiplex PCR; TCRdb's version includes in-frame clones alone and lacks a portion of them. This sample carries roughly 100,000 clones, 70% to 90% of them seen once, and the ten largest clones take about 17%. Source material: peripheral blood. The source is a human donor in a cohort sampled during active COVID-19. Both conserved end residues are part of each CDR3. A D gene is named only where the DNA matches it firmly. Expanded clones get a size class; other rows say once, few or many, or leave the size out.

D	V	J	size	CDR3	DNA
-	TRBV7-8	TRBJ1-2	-	CASSLDRSGYTF	TGTGCCAGCAGCTTAGACCGTAGTGGCTACACCTTC
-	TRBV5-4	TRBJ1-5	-	CASSLVPGASNQPQHF	TGTGCCAGCAGCTTGGTCCCAGGGGCGAGCAATCAGCCCCAGCATTTT
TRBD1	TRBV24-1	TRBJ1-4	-	CATSDRYQGQGRVPDEKLFF	TGTGCCACCAGTGACCGCTACCAAGGACAGGGGAGAGTACCGGATGAAAAACTGTTTTTT
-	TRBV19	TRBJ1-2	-	CASSPWRNRLTNYGYTF	TGTGCCAGTAGTCCCTGGAGAAACAGGCTAACTAACTATGGCTACACCTTC
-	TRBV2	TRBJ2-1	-	CASRPPGDEQFF	TGTGCCAGCAGACCTCCGGGGGATGAGCAGTTCTTC
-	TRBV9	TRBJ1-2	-	CASSVVSGGYTF	TGTGCCAGCAGCGTAGTGTCAGGTGGCTACACCTTC
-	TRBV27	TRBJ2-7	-	CASSFGGVGYEQYF	TGTGCCAGCAGTTTCGGGGGAGTGGGGTACGAGCAGTACTTC
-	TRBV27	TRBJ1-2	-	CASRRAGVTNYGYTF	TGTGCCAGCAGGCGGGCAGGAGTCACTAACTATGGCTACACCTTC
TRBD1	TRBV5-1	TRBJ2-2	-	CASSSGQGGTGELFF	TGCGCCAGCAGCTCGGGACAGGGCGGCACCGGGGAGCTGTTTTTT
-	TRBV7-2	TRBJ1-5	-	CASSLMPNRQHF	TGTGCCAGCAGCCTAATGCCCAATCGCCAGCATTTT
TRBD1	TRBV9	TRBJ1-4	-	CASSVGDRGQVEKLFF	TGTGCCAGCAGCGTAGGGGACAGGGGGCAAGTTGAAAAACTGTTTTTT
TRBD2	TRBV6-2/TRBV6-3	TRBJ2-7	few	CASSYLGLASYEQYF	TGTGCCAGCAGTTACCTGGGACTAGCGAGCTACGAGCAGTACTTC
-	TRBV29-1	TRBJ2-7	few	CSVLKLPYEQYF	TGCAGCGTTTTAAAGCTACCCTACGAGCAGTACTTC
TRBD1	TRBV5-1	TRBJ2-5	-	CASSLQSGGQKTQYF	TGCGCCAGCAGCTTGCAGTCAGGGGGCCAAAAGACCCAGTACTTC